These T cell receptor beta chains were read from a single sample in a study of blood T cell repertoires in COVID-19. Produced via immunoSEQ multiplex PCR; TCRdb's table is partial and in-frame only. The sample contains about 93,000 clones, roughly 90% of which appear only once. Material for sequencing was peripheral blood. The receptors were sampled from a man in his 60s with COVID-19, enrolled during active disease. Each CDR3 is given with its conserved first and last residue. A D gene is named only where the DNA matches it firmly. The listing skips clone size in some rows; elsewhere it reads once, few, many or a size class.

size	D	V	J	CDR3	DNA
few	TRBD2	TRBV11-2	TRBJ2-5	CASSPTSGGRGETQYF	TGTGCCAGCAGCCCCACCAGCGGGGGCCGGGGAGAGACCCAGTACTTC
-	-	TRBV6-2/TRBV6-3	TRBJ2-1	CASSPPWQAGNEQFF	TGTGCCAGCAGCCCTCCCTGGCAGGCGGGCAATGAGCAGTTCTTC
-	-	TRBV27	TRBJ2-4	CASSSGDFLAKNIQYF	TGTGCCAGCAGCTCAGGGGATTTCCTAGCCAAAAACATTCAGTACTTC
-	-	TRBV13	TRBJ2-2	CASSLEVGRAGELFF	TGTGCCAGCAGCTTAGAGGTCGGGAGAGCGGGGGAGCTGTTTTTT
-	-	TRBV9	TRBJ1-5	CASSVHSNQPQHF	TGTGCCAGCAGTGTTCATAGCAATCAGCCCCAGCATTTT
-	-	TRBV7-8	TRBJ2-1	CASSFSAGNEQFF	TGTGCCAGCAGCTTTAGCGCGGGCAATGAGCAGTTCTTC
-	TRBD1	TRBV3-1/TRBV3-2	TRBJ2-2	CAAGRQGYTGELFF	TGTGCAGCGGGTAGACAGGGGTACACCGGGGAGCTGTTTTTT
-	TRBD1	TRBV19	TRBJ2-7	CASSFTGTASYEQYF	TGTGCCAGTAGTTTTACCGGGACAGCTTCCTACGAGCAGTACTTC
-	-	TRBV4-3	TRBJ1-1	CASSPTRRAEAFF	TGCGCCAGCAGCCCGACCAGGAGGGCTGAAGCTTTCTTT
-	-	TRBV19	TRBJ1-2	CASSPSGSGYTF	TGTGCCAGTAGCCCTTCGGGGAGCGGCTACACCTTC
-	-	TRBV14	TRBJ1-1	CASSTRPGVPLNTEAFF	TGTGCCAGCAGCACGCGGCCCGGAGTACCCTTGAACACTGAAGCTTTCTTT
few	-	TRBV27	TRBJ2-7	CASSLFWSSYEQYF	TGTGCCAGCAGTTTATTCTGGAGCTCCTACGAGCAGTACTTC
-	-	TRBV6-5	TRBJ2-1	CASRRDQRGGEQFF	TGTGCCAGCAGAAGGGACCAGAGGGGAGGTGAGCAGTTCTTC
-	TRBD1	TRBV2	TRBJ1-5	CAMGQGNQPQHF	TGTGCCATGGGACAGGGCAATCAGCCCCAGCATTTT
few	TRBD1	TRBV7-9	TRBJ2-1	CASSFTVQGAYNEQFF	TGTGCCAGCAGCTTCACGGTGCAGGGGGCCTACAATGAGCAGTTCTTC
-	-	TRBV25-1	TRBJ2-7	CASSGSRYEQYF	TGTGCCAGCAGTGGTAGTCGCTACGAGCAGTACTTC
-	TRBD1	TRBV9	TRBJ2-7	CASSVSGTASAEQYF	TGTGCCAGCAGCGTATCGGGGACAGCGTCCGCCGAGCAGTACTTC
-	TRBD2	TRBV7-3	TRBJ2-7	CASSPTPGLAGTKEQYF	TGTGCCAGCAGCCCCACCCCGGGACTAGCGGGAACGAAAGAGCAGTACTTC